The clone carrying this T cell receptor (beta chain) appeared a few times. The data are from a study of CD8 T cells in Susac syndrome. This CDR3 is built from 15 residues. In germline, CDR1 is LGHNA, CDR2 YSLEER. The V gene lost 0 bases and the J gene lost 4 bases, with 10 bases spanning the gap. RNA amounts of roughly 0.5 to 1 ug underwent reverse transcription with random hexamers. TCRdb recomputed calls from the immunoSEQ multiplex PCR reads with MiXCR, one row per CDR3 protein. The sample contains 180,000 or so distinct CDR3 sequences, around 94% of which appear only once. The genes are TRBV4-3 and TRBJ2-1; D remains ambiguous. Sequences were obtained from CD4+ T cells from PBMCs. The sequence derives from a human donor in good health. CDR3 loop: CASSQDPGTYNEQFF. The CDR3 DNA reads as TGCGCCAGCAGCCAAGATCCTGGCACATACAATGAGCAGTTCTTC.